The T cell receptor beta chain described here comes from a study of CD8 T cells in ankylosing spondylitis. Study-wide results and limits: Researchers report that disease-linked clones proved CD8+ and relatively rare in peripheral blood. Significant enrichment of disease-linked clones was reportedly seen in matched ankylosing spondylitis synovial fluid.

TCRdb fed the 5' RACE reads into MiXCR, producing one record per CDR3 protein. This table holds roughly 250,000 distinct CDR3 sequences, around 9.1% found once. Trimming removed 4 bases from V and 5 bases from J, with 6 bases in between. Germline CDR1 is DFQATT and CDR2 is SNEGSKA (reference sequence). The CDR3 is 11 residues long. Remarks on this clonotype: Its antigen is currently unknown.

V usage is TRBV20-1 and J usage is TRBJ1-3; D gene uncertain. The origin of this receptor is a male donor with ankylosing spondylitis or in good health (not recorded which). Sequenced: blood, either unsorted or a sorted T cell fraction (not recorded which). Here the CDR3 DNA reads TGCAGTGCTACCGACCGAAACACCATATATTTT. It encodes CSATDRNTIYF.